Listed below are T cell receptor beta chains from one sample, sequenced in a study of blood T cell repertoires in COVID-19. The repertoire was sequenced with immunoSEQ multiplex PCR; TCRdb's copy has only in-frame clones and lacks some. The top ten hold 6% to 8.5% of the sample, which has about 190,000 clones, over 70% seen once. Sequenced sample: peripheral blood. These receptors all stem from a man aged 60 to 69 with acute or convalescent COVID-19. CDR3s include the opening cysteine and the closing phenylalanine or tryptophan. D genes are given only for firm matches. Size is omitted from some rows. Given values are once, few, many or a class for expanded clones.

CDR3 protein	CDR3 DNA	D gene	clone size	V gene	J gene
CASSLVAASYTGELFF	TGTGCCAGCAGCTTAGTTGCGGCCAGTTACACCGGGGAGCTGTTTTTT	-	-	TRBV7-2	TRBJ2-2
CASSQTTKETQYF	TGCGCCAGCAGCCAGACTACGAAAGAGACCCAGTACTTC	-	-	TRBV4-1	TRBJ2-5
CSVTEGGETQYF	TGCAGCGTCACCGAGGGAGGGGAGACCCAGTACTTC	TRBD2	once	TRBV29-1	TRBJ2-5
CASSSVGQGYEQYF	TGTGCCAGCAGCTCCGTGGGACAGGGCTACGAGCAGTACTTC	TRBD1	-	TRBV7-9	TRBJ2-7
CASYGLRGAKNIQYF	TGTGCCAGCTATGGCCTCAGGGGGGCCAAAAACATTCAGTACTTC	TRBD1	once	TRBV5-8	TRBJ2-4
CASSILAAPDTQYF	TGTGCCAGCAGCATCCTAGCGGCCCCCGATACGCAGTATTTT	TRBD2	-	TRBV5-5	TRBJ2-3
CAWSKGLASRIYNQPQHF	TGTGCCTGGAGCAAGGGCCTAGCTAGCCGTATTTACAATCAGCCCCAGCATTTT	-	-	TRBV30	TRBJ1-5
CASSPRGTLSNEQFF	TGTGCCAGCTCACCACGCGGGACTCTCTCTAATGAGCAGTTCTTC	-	-	TRBV18	TRBJ2-1
CASKFLELAIGGNEQFF	TGTGCCAGTAAATTTCTAGAGTTAGCAATAGGGGGCAATGAGCAGTTCTTC	-	-	TRBV19	TRBJ2-1
CASSIEGGRRQETQYF	TGTGCCAGTAGTATAGAGGGGGGTCGGCGACAAGAGACCCAGTACTTC	-	-	TRBV19	TRBJ2-5
CASSLRLEQGNQPQHF	TGTGCCAGCAGCTTACGGTTGGAACAGGGTAATCAGCCCCAGCATTTT	-	-	TRBV5-5	TRBJ1-5
CASTLRAGGYNEQFF	TGTGCCAGCACCCTAAGGGCGGGAGGCTACAATGAGCAGTTCTTC	TRBD2	-	TRBV6-5	TRBJ2-1
CASSLKEETQYF	TGTGCCAGCTCGCTAAAGGAGGAGACCCAGTACTTC	-	once	TRBV18	TRBJ2-5
CASSPFPGTGGNTLNQPQHF	TGTGCCAGTAGTCCTTTCCCCGGGACAGGGGGCAACACGCTCAATCAGCCCCAGCATTTT	TRBD1	-	TRBV19	TRBJ1-5
CASSEALRGDNQPQHF	TGTGCCAGCAGTGAAGCGCTTCGTGGAGACAATCAGCCCCAGCATTTT	-	-	TRBV6-1	TRBJ1-5
CASSPGGGSYEQYF	TGTGCCAGCAGCCCCGGCGGGGGATCCTACGAGCAGTACTTC	TRBD2	-	TRBV11-2	TRBJ2-7
CASSRQGEVNTEAFF	TGTGCCAGCAGCCGACAGGGGGAGGTGAACACTGAAGCTTTCTTT	-	-	TRBV21-1	TRBJ1-1
CASSFKGGFPDTQYF	TGTGCCAGCAGCTTCAAAGGAGGGTTCCCAGATACGCAGTATTTT	-	-	TRBV7-2	TRBJ2-3
CASSLVGGVNEQYF	TGTGCCAGCAGCTTAGTTGGAGGCGTAAACGAGCAGTACTTC	-	-	TRBV7-9	TRBJ2-7
CASSQAGAGNTIYF	TGTGCCAGCAGTCAAGCAGGGGCAGGAAACACCATATATTTT	-	-	TRBV11-2	TRBJ1-3
CASSPFWGTEGYTF	TGTGCCAGCTCACCGTTTTGGGGCACGGAAGGCTACACCTTC	-	-	TRBV18	TRBJ1-2
CASSLTAGTDTQYF	TGCGCCAGCAGCTTGACAGCGGGCACAGATACGCAGTATTTT	-	many	TRBV5-1	TRBJ2-3
CASSEGNGELFF	TGTGCCAGCAGCGAGGGTAACGGGGAGCTGTTTTTT	-	-	TRBV6-1	TRBJ2-2
CASGPPGVFDQPQHF	TGTGCTAGTGGCCCCCCGGGGGTTTTCGATCAGCCCCAGCATTTT	-	once	TRBV12-5	TRBJ1-5
CASSLTIRGNRETQYF	TGCGCCAGCAGCTTGACGATTAGGGGGAATAGAGAGACCCAGTACTTC	-	-	TRBV5-1	TRBJ2-5
CASSFSSQSLTPLHF	TGTGCCAGCAGCTTTTCGAGCCAATCTCTCACACCCCTCCACTTT	-	few	TRBV11-2	TRBJ1-6
CASSPTIPTATSNQPQHF	TGTGCCAGCAGTCCGACAATCCCGACAGCGACTAGCAATCAGCCCCAGCATTTT	-	once	TRBV6-6	TRBJ1-5
CASTSSGTPGDTQYF	TGTGCCAGCACGTCGAGCGGGACCCCCGGGGACACGCAGTATTTT	TRBD2	-	TRBV6-5	TRBJ2-3
CASSSGENSPLHF	TGCGCCAGCAGCTCAGGGGAGAATTCACCCCTCCACTTT	-	-	TRBV5-1	TRBJ1-6
CASSQGFLGAQHF	TGTGCCAGCAGCCAAGGGTTCTTAGGGGCCCAGCATTTT	-	-	TRBV3-1/TRBV3-2	TRBJ1-5
CASSPGGTGTGSPLHF	TGTGCCAGCTCACCAGGCGGCACAGGGACCGGTTCACCCCTCCACTTT	-	-	TRBV18	TRBJ1-6
CASSRQNYGYTF	TGTGCCAGCAGTCGACAGAACTATGGCTACACCTTC	-	-	TRBV6-5	TRBJ1-2
CASSETGSYGYTF	TGTGCCAGCAGTGAGACAGGGAGCTATGGCTACACCTTC	TRBD1	-	TRBV2	TRBJ1-2
CASSVDAGSPPTDTQYF	TGTGCCAGCAGCGTAGATGCCGGGAGCCCACCCACAGATACGCAGTATTTT	-	-	TRBV9	TRBJ2-3
CASSPGQGGYGYTF	TGTGCCAGCAGCCCCGGACAGGGAGGCTATGGCTACACCTTC	TRBD1	-	TRBV9	TRBJ1-2
CASSEGGTSVSTGELFF	TGTGCCAGCAGTGAAGGAGGGACTAGCGTTAGCACCGGGGAGCTGTTTTTT	TRBD2	few	TRBV6-1	TRBJ2-2
CASTRPTGRNYGYTF	TGTGCCAGCACCAGGCCCACAGGGAGAAACTATGGCTACACCTTC	-	once	TRBV28	TRBJ1-2
CASSRGYFMVEQFF	TGTGCCAGCAGTAGGGGCTATTTTATGGTTGAGCAGTTCTTC	-	-	TRBV27	TRBJ2-1
CASRELNYGYTF	TGTGCCAGCAGGGAGTTAAACTATGGCTACACCTTC	-	-	TRBV6-5	TRBJ1-2
CASSEGASNQPQHF	TGTGCCAGCAGCGAAGGGGCTAGCAATCAGCCCCAGCATTTT	-	-	TRBV7-8	TRBJ1-5
CASSRWGGRSDTQYF	TGTGCCAGCAGCCGGTGGGGGGGGAGGTCAGATACGCAGTATTTT	TRBD2	-	TRBV7-2	TRBJ2-3
CASSLGTGAYTEAFF	TGTGCCAGCAGCTTAGGGACAGGGGCGTACACTGAAGCTTTCTTT	TRBD1	-	TRBV7-2	TRBJ1-1
CATSPRLSYEQYF	TGTGCCACCAGCCCGAGACTATCCTACGAGCAGTACTTC	-	-	TRBV15	TRBJ2-7
CASSLDTVQVGSPLHF	TGTGCCAGCAGCTTAGATACGGTACAGGTTGGCTCACCCCTCCACTTT	-	few	TRBV11-2	TRBJ1-6
CASSTGSTSYNSPLHF	TGTGCCAGTTCCACAGGGTCTACGTCCTATAATTCACCCCTCCACTTT	-	-	TRBV19	TRBJ1-6
CATSDPGTDQETQYF	TGTGCCACCAGTGACCCAGGGACAGACCAAGAGACCCAGTACTTC	TRBD1	-	TRBV24-1	TRBJ2-5
CASSYRTPGQGLGTQYF	TGTGCCAGCAGTTACCGGACCCCGGGACAGGGGTTAGGTACGCAGTATTTT	TRBD1	-	TRBV6-2/TRBV6-3	TRBJ2-3
CASSLEGLASYNEQFF	TGCGCCAGCAGCTTGGAGGGACTAGCCTCCTACAATGAGCAGTTCTTC	TRBD2	-	TRBV5-1	TRBJ2-1
CASSYGGTGYGYTF	TGTGCCAGCAGTTACGGGGGGACAGGGTATGGCTACACCTTC	TRBD1	-	TRBV6-5	TRBJ1-2
CASSYSRDSYEQYF	TGTGCCAGCAGTTACTCGAGGGACAGCTACGAGCAGTACTTC	TRBD1	-	TRBV6-5	TRBJ2-7
CASSQVLGHNEKLFF	TGCGCCAGCAGCCAAGTTCTGGGACATAATGAAAAACTGTTTTTT	-	-	TRBV4-3	TRBJ1-4
CASSEGRYTEAFF	TGTGCCAGCAGTGAAGGGAGGTACACTGAAGCTTTCTTT	-	-	TRBV6-1	TRBJ1-1
CASTPDRANTGELFF	TGTGCCAGCACCCCCGACAGGGCGAACACCGGGGAGCTGTTTTTT	TRBD1	once	TRBV6-6	TRBJ2-2
CASSSSGGRPHEQYF	TGTGCCAGCAGCTCCTCAGGGGGCCGGCCCCACGAGCAGTACTTC	TRBD1	-	TRBV7-2	TRBJ2-7
CAWRDKDRVSGNTIYF	TGTGCCTGGAGAGACAAGGACAGGGTTTCTGGAAACACCATATATTTT	TRBD1	-	TRBV30	TRBJ1-3
CASSPGVFGRQGGYNEQFF	TGTGCCAGCAGCCCAGGTGTTTTCGGGCGACAGGGCGGGTACAATGAGCAGTTCTTC	TRBD1	-	TRBV7-2	TRBJ2-1
CAISMTVSGANVLTF	TGTGCCATCAGCATGACAGTGTCAGGGGCCAACGTCCTGACTTTC	-	-	TRBV10-3	TRBJ2-6
CSGISGTAPYVQCEKLFF	TGCAGCGGGATATCCGGGACAGCCCCTTACGTCCAGTGTGAAAAACTGTTTTTT	TRBD1	-	TRBV29-1	TRBJ1-4